This is a list of T cell receptor beta chains from one sample in a study of shared clonotypes between healthy human individuals. The method was immunoSEQ multiplex PCR; TCRdb's version includes in-frame clones alone and lacks a portion of them. The sample lists over 850,000 clones; about 80% were seen once. Material for sequencing was memory CD4+ T cells from PBMCs. The origin of the receptors is a man between 18 and 29 years old in good health. Some clones in this sample may be carry-over from other donors' samples. Both conserved end residues are part of each CDR3. D genes are given only for firm matches. Not every row has a clone size; where given, it reads once, few, many or a size class.

-	TRBV29-1	-	TRBJ1-4	11	TGCAGCGGAAGGACAGATGAAAAACTGTTTTTT	CSGRTDEKLFF
-	TRBV6-6	-	TRBJ2-7	15	TGTGCCAGCAGTCCGCGGGGCGGTTTGGGGGGCGAGCAGTACTTC	CASSPRGGLGGEQYF
TRBD2	TRBV7-2	-	TRBJ2-1	15	TGTGCCAGCAGCTTAATAGCGGGAGGACCCAATGAGCAGTTCTTC	CASSLIAGGPNEQFF
-	TRBV27	-	TRBJ2-7	15	TGTGCCAGCAGTTTTTATGGGAGCTCGGCGTACGAGCAGTACTTC	CASSFYGSSAYEQYF
-	TRBV5-4	-	TRBJ2-7	14	TGTGCCAGCAGCCGGGGGCGGGAGTACTACGAGCAGTACTTC	CASSRGREYYEQYF
-	TRBV18	-	TRBJ2-2	15	TGTGCCAGCTCGCAGGACAAGAGGGTACGCGGGGAGCTGTTTTTT	CASSQDKRVRGELFF
TRBD1	TRBV28	-	TRBJ2-2	16	TGTGCCAGCACGATACCGGGACAGGGGGAGGGAGGGGAGCTGTTTTTT	CASTIPGQGEGGELFF
-	TRBV7-9	-	TRBJ1-2	14	TGTGCCAGCAGCTCGGGACGGGGTAACTATGGCTACACCTTC	CASSSGRGNYGYTF
TRBD1	TRBV10-1	-	TRBJ1-5	15	TGCGCCAGCACTTCGGGACAGTTGAGCAATCAGCCCCAGCATTTT	CASTSGQLSNQPQHF
-	TRBV29-1	-	TRBJ2-7	13	TGCAGCGTCAGTACCCAGCTTGGCTACGAGCAGTACTTC	CSVSTQLGYEQYF
-	TRBV6-6	-	TRBJ1-2	13	TGTGCCAGCAGGATAGACGGGAACTATGGCTACACCTTC	CASRIDGNYGYTF
-	TRBV2	-	TRBJ2-7	14	TGTGCCAGGAGGTCCCGGGGAGAGGCCTACGAGCAGTACTTC	CARRSRGEAYEQYF
TRBD1	TRBV29-1	-	TRBJ1-4	18	TGCAGCGTTGAAGTTGACAGGGGGGAAAACCTTGGGGAGGAAAAACTGTTTTTT	CSVEVDRGENLGEEKLFF
TRBD1	TRBV5-1	once	TRBJ1-2	15	TGCGCCAGCAGCTTACCAACTGACAGGGTAGAAGGCTACACCTTC	CASSLPTDRVEGYTF
-	TRBV25-1	many	TRBJ2-3	13	TGTGCCAGCAGTGAACACAACACAGATACGCAGTATTTT	CASSEHNTDTQYF
-	TRBV5-1	once	TRBJ1-1	14	TGCGCCAGCAGCTTTTCTCAGGGAGGGACTGAAGCTTTCTTT	CASSFSQGGTEAFF
-	TRBV28	once	TRBJ2-2	16	TGTGCCAGCAGTTTATGGGACTTAGCGAACACCGGGGAGCTGTTTTTT	CASSLWDLANTGELFF
-	TRBV6-6	-	TRBJ2-3	14	TGTGCCAGCAGAGGGACGATCAGCACAGATACGCAGTATTTT	CASRGTISTDTQYF
TRBD2	TRBV19	few	TRBJ2-1	16	TGTGCCAGTAGTACCCTCGGACTAGCGGGATTGAATGAGCAGTTCTTC	CASSTLGLAGLNEQFF
-	TRBV18	-	TRBJ2-2	16	TGTGCCAGCTCACCACAAGCCCCGCTGGACACCGGGGAGCTGTTTTTT	CASSPQAPLDTGELFF
-	TRBV18	-	TRBJ2-3	14	TGTGCCAGCTCACCACCGGGGACTGCAGATACGCAGTATTTT	CASSPPGTADTQYF
-	TRBV27	-	TRBJ1-5	14	TGTGCCAGCAGTTTTACAGGGACCAATCAGCCCCAGCATTTT	CASSFTGTNQPQHF
TRBD1	TRBV5-6	-	TRBJ2-7	16	TGTGCCAGCAGCCCTTACAGGGGGCGAGAATCCTACGAGCAGTACTTC	CASSPYRGRESYEQYF
-	TRBV6-6	many	TRBJ2-7	14	TGTGCCAGCAGTTACCCGGGAGTCGTTGACGAGCAGTACTTC	CASSYPGVVDEQYF
-	TRBV5-6	few	TRBJ1-5	14	TGTGCCAGCAGCTTGTTGGCGAGCGCTCAGCCCCAGCATTTT	CASSLLASAQPQHF
-	TRBV7-6	-	TRBJ2-5	15	TGTGCCAGCAGCGAGGGGCAAGGGACCGTAGAGACCCAGTACTTC	CASSEGQGTVETQYF
-	TRBV30	-	TRBJ1-1	13	TGTGCCTGGAGTAGCTGGGGGAACACTGAAGCTTTCTTT	CAWSSWGNTEAFF